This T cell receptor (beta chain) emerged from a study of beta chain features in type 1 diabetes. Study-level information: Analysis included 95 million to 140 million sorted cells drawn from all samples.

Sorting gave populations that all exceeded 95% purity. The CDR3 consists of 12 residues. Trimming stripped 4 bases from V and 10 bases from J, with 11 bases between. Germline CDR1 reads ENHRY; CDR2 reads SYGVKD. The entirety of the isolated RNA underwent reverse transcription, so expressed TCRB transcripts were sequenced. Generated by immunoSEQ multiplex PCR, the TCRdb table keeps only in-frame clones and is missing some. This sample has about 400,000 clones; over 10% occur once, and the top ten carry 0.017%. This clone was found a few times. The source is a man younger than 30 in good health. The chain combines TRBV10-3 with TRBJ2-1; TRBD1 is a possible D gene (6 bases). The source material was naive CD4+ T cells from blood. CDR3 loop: CAISGGTQEQFF. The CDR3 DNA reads TGTGCCATCAGTGGGGGGACACAGGAGCAGTTCTTC.